Below are 5 T cell receptor beta chains sequenced from a single sample in a study of cytomegalovirus exposure and HLA in healthy donors. The PCR had 60 Vbeta and 13 Jbeta primers. Clones were sequenced by immunoSEQ multiplex PCR, and TCRdb holds only the in-frame ones, with some missing. The data contain about 130,000 clones, roughly 80% of them singletons. Sequenced: PBMCs. All receptors come from a girl aged 2-9 years in good health and CMV-seronegative.

The rearrangement links TRBV4-1 to TRBJ2-5, with D tentatively TRBD1 (7 bases). V lost 4 bases and J 2 bases, leaving 14 bases between the germline ends. This CDR3 comprises 15 residues. CDR1 is MGHRA and CDR2 is YSYEKL in the germline V gene. CDR3 in amino acids: CASSPRTGLQETQYF. The CDR3 DNA follows: TGCGCCAGCAGCCCCCGGACAGGACTACAAGAGACCCAGTACTTC.

The chain recombines TRBV6-5 with TRBJ1-2, with D unclear. CDR1 and CDR2 (germline): MNHEY, SVGAGI. The CDR3 is made up of 11 amino acids. Trimming left V 8 bases short and J 3 bases short, with 7 bases between. The CDR3 region is CASGWHYGYTF. In DNA, the CDR3 is TGTGCCAGCGGCTGGCACTATGGCTACACCTTC.

This clone has only a few counts. This rearrangement joins TRBV5-1 to TRBJ2-7; 9 nucleotides align to TRBD1. CDR1 and CDR2 (germline): SGHRS, YFSETQ. The junction had 5 bases not matched to a gene; V was cut back by 7 bases and J by 3 bases. This CDR3 is 13 amino acids long. CDR3 nucleotides: TGCGCCAGCGGCCGGGACAGGGTCTACGAGCAGTACTTC. Translating it yields CASGRDRVYEQYF.

V and J are TRBV7-2 and TRBJ1-5, with D perhaps matching TRBD1 (6 bases). Germline V gene lookup returns CDR1 SGHTA and CDR2 FQGNSA. This CDR3 comprises 14 residues. The V end lost 5 bases, the J end lost 5 bases, and 13 bases lay between the germline ends. The CDR3 DNA reads TGTGCCAGCAGCAGCAGGGGTACCGATCAGCCCCAGCATTTT. Translated, it gives CASSSRGTDQPQHF.

The rearrangement uses TRBV19 and TRBJ2-3; TRBD1 matches 9 bases. V trimming: 5 bases; J trimming: 4 bases; junction bases outside the gene matches: 4. Germline CDR1 LNHDA, CDR2 SQIVND (reference sequence). The CDR3 is made up of 14 amino acids. The CDR3 coding sequence is TGTGCCAGTAGTGAGACAGGGGGGTCAGATACGCAGTATTTT. This codes for CASSETGGSDTQYF.